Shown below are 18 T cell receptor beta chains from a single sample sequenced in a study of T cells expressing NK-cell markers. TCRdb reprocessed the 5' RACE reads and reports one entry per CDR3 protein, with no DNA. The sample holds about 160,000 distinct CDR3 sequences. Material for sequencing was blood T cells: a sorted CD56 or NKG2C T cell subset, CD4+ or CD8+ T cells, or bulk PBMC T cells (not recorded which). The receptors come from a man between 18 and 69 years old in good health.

CDR3 sequence reads: CASSQDLRGAYNEQFF. The chain uses TRBV14 and TRBJ2-1; the D gene TCRdb calls, TRBD2, cannot be checked with no DNA. CDR3 length equals 16 residues. The germline gives CDR1 SGHDN, CDR2 FVKESK. Drawing the rest from reference TRBV14 and TRBJ2-1, the complete variable domain is EAGVTQFPSHSVIEKGQTVTLRCDPISGHDNLYWYRRVMGKEIKFLLHFVKESKQDESGMPNNRFLAERTGGTYSTLKVQPAELEDSGVYFCASSQDLRGAYNEQFFGPGTRLTVL.

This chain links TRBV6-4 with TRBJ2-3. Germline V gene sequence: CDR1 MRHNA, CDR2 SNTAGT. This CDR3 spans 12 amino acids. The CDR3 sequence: CASNPRTDTQYF.

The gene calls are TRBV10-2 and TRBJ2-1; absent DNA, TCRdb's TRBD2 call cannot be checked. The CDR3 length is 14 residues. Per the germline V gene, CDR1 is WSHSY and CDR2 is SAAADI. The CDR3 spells CASSGERLGHEQFF.

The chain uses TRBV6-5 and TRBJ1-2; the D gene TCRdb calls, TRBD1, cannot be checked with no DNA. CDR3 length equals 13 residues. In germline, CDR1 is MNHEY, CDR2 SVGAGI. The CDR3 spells CASSYSPSVGYTF.

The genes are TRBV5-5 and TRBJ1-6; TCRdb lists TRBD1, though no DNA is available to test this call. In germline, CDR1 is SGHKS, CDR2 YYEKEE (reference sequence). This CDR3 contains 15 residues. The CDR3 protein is CASSLVGRGDSPLHF.

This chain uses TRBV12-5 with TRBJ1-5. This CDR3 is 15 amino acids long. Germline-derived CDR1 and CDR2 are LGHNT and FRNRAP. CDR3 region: CASGLGFHSNQPQHF. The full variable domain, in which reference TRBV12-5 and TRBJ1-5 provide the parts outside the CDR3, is DARVTQTPRHKVTEMGQEVTMRCQPILGHNTVFWYRQTMMQGLELLAYFRNRAPLDDSGMPKDRFSAEMPDATLATLKIQPSEPRDSAVYFCASGLGFHSNQPQHFGDGTRLSIL.

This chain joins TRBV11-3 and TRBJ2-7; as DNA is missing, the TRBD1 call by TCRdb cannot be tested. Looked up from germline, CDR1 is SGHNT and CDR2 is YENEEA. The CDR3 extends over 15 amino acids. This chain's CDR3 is CASSKGTGPFYEQYF.

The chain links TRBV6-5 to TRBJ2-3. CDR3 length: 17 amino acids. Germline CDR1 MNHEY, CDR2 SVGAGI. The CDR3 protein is CASSYAQGWASTDTQYF.

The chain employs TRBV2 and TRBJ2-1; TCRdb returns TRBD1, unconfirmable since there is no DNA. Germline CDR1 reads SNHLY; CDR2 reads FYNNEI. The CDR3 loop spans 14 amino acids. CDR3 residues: CASMDRGRYNEQFF.

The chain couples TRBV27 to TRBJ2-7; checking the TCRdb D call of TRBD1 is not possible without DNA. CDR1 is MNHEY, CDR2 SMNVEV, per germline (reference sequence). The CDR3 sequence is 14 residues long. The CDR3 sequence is CASRPTGAYYEQYF.

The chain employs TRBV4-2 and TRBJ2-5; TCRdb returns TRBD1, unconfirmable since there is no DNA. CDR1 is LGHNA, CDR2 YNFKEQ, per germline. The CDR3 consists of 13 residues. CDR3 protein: CASTEQGGETQYF.

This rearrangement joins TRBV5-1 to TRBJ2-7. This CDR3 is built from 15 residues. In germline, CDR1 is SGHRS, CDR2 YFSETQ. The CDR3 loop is CASSLGYPSSYEQYF.

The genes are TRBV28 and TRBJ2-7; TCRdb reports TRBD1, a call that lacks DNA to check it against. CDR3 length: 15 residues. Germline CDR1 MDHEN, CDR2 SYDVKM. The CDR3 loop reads CASSLLTGVSYEQYF. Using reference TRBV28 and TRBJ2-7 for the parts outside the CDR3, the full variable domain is DVKVTQSSRYLVKRTGEKVFLECVQDMDHENMFWYRQDPGLGLRLIYFSYDVKMKEKGDIPEGYSVSREKKERFSLILESASTNQTSMYLCASSLLTGVSYEQYFGPGTRLTVT.

This CDR3 is CASSLGAGGIGAFF. The V gene is TRBV5-1, the J gene TRBJ1-1; TCRdb indicates TRBD1, and absent DNA this call remains unverified. Germline V CDR1 and CDR2: SGHRS, YFSETQ. The CDR3 contains 14 residues. The variable domain in full, with the rest retrieved from reference TRBV5-1 and TRBJ1-1, is KAGVTQTPRYLIKTRGQQVTLSCSPISGHRSVSWYQQTPGQGLQFLFEYFSETQRNKGNFPGRFSGRQFSNSRSEMNVSTLELGDSALYLCASSLGAGGIGAFFGQGTRLTVV.

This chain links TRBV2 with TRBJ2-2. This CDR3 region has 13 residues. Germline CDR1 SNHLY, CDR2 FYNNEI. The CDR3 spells CASTGGNTGELFF.

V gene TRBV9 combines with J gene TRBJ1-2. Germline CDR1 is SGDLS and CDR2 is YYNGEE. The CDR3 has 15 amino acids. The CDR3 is CASSPSSGGDYGYTF.

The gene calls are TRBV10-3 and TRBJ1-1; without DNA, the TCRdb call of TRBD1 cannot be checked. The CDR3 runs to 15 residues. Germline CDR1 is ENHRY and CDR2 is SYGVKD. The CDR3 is CAISDRTEKNTEAFF.

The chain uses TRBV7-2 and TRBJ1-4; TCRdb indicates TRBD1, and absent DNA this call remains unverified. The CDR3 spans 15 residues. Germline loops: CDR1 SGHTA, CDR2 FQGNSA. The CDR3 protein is CASNPGGTGFEKLFF. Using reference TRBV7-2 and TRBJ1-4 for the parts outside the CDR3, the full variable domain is GAGVSQSPSNKVTEKGKDVELRCDPISGHTALYWYRQSLGQGLEFLIYFQGNSAPDKSGLPSDRFSAERTGGSVSTLTIQRTQQEDSAVYLCASNPGGTGFEKLFFGSGTQLSVL.